The rows below give T cell receptor beta chains drawn from one sample of a study of cytomegalovirus exposure and HLA in healthy donors. TCRdb's table, derived via immunoSEQ multiplex PCR, lists solely in-frame clones and lacks some. Found here are about 82,000 clones, just over 70% of them singletons; the top ten hold 8% to 10%. What was sequenced was PBMCs. These TCRs come from a man aged 55 to 70 in good health and CMV-seronegative. Both conserved end residues are part of each CDR3. The D gene is left open where the match is weak. Expanded clones get a size class; other rows say once, few or many, or leave the size out.

v_call	clone_size	d_call	j_call	cdr3_aa	cdr3_nt
TRBV9	few	-	TRBJ2-3	CASSVETPDTQYF	TGTGCCAGCAGCGTAGAGACTCCAGATACGCAGTATTTT
TRBV4-1	-	-	TRBJ2-3	CASSQVMGGRGGVDTQYF	TGCGCCAGCAGCCAAGTGATGGGGGGGCGGGGTGGAGTAGATACGCAGTATTTT
TRBV5-4	-	-	TRBJ2-1	CASSPGGTSYNEQFF	TGTGCCAGCAGCCCGGGCGGGACTTCCTACAATGAGCAGTTCTTC
TRBV14	-	TRBD1	TRBJ1-1	CASSQRQGAFTEAFF	TGTGCCAGCAGCCAGAGACAGGGGGCATTTACTGAAGCTTTCTTT
TRBV7-6	-	-	TRBJ2-5	CASSLWGGQETQYF	TGTGCCAGCAGCCTCTGGGGCGGCCAAGAGACCCAGTACTTC
TRBV2	-	TRBD1	TRBJ2-7	CASMLRTGRRNEQYF	TGTGCCAGCATGCTCAGGACAGGACGTAGGAACGAGCAGTACTTC
TRBV10-3	-	TRBD1	TRBJ2-7	CAIMAWTGSYEQYF	TGTGCCATCATGGCCTGGACAGGGTCCTACGAGCAGTACTTC
TRBV5-1	-	TRBD2	TRBJ2-5	CASSSTIAGSQETQYF	TGCGCCAGCAGCTCCACCATAGCGGGGAGTCAAGAGACCCAGTACTTC
TRBV7-9	-	-	TRBJ1-2	CASSLAGRRGETF	TGTGCCAGCAGCTTAGCAGGTAGACGAGGCGAAACCTTC
TRBV7-9	-	-	TRBJ1-4	CASSKELGTGEKLFF	TGTGCCAGCAGCAAAGAGTTGGGTACAGGGGAAAAACTGTTTTTT
TRBV27	-	-	TRBJ1-5	CASSFSRSGFYGNQPQHF	TGTGCCAGCAGTTTTTCTAGGTCTGGGTTTTACGGCAATCAGCCCCAGCATTTT
TRBV15	-	-	TRBJ2-7	CATSREVRGGNEQYF	TGTGCCACCAGCAGAGAAGTCAGGGGTGGGAACGAGCAGTACTTC
TRBV27	-	TRBD2	TRBJ2-3	CASSPGLARTDTQYF	TGTGCCAGCAGTCCGGGACTAGCGAGAACAGATACGCAGTATTTT
TRBV5-4	-	-	TRBJ1-2	CASSLNRVSDYTF	TGTGCCAGCAGCTTGAACAGGGTGTCGGACTACACCTTC
TRBV5-5	medium-sized	-	TRBJ1-1	CASSLGSRRARSTEAFF	TGTGCCAGCAGCTTGGGTTCGCGCAGGGCAAGGAGCACTGAAGCTTTCTTT
TRBV2	once	TRBD1	TRBJ2-7	CASSKDRGQDEQYF	TGTGCCAGCAGTAAGGACAGGGGGCAGGACGAGCAGTACTTC